This T cell receptor (beta chain) appears in the sequencing data of a study of identical twins. Findings and limits, study-wide: Twin sharing of out-of-frame TCR alpha was underestimated by models in monozygotic pairs. Researchers caution that invariant MAIT and iNKT cells could partly confound zero-insertion analyses.

Each donor was a healthy Caucasian. TCRdb re-derived calls from the 5' RACE reads in MiXCR, one entry per CDR3 protein. Among roughly 630,000 distinct CDR3 sequences listed, roughly 7.2% were seen once. The CDR3 runs 13 residues. Germline V gives CDR1 SGHNT, CDR2 YYREEE (reference sequence). After removal of 6 bases from V and 2 bases from J, the junction contained 4 bases not matched to a gene. This clonotype was observed a few times. The antigen remains unidentified. A further study also used this sample, focusing on yellow fever vaccine responses in identical twins. From that study: Twins reportedly mounted vaccine T cell responses that seemed partly convergent, partly personalized.

Sequenced input: PBMCs. The chain is built from TRBV5-4 and TRBJ2-7, with 8 bases aligning to TRBD2. The clonotype comes from a woman in her late teens or twenties in good health. The CDR3 protein is CASTTGGPYEQYF. In nucleotides, the CDR3 is TGTGCCAGCACCACGGGAGGGCCCTACGAGCAGTACTTC.